This TCR beta chain was found in a study of memory CD4+ T cells and cytomegalovirus serostatus. Study context: Donors were healthy Belgian adults, several CMV seropositive and 24 seronegative.

General observations from the study: CD4+ memory repertoires contained 67 of 164 reported CMV TCRbeta sequences.

TCRdb's copy holds only in-frame clones and misses some; the assay was immunoSEQ multiplex PCR. The sample lists approximately 40,000 clones; around 80% were seen once. The sort gate was single viable CD3+CD4+CD8-CD45RO+ cells for memory CD4+ T cells. This CDR3 spans 15 amino acids. V was pared by 5 bases and J by 4 bases, with 17 bases between. Germline V lookup: CDR1 MNHEY, CDR2 SMNVEV (reference sequence). On this clone: Antigen unknown.

This chain uses TRBV27 with TRBJ1-2; TRBD1 might be the D (5 bases). The specimen was memory CD4+ T cells from blood. The sequence came from an adult in good health and CMV-seronegative. CDR3 DNA sequence: TGTGCCAGCAGTACAAGCCCAGGGTCTGGCTATGGCTACACCTTC. Translating it yields CASSTSPGSGYGYTF.